This passage covers 30 T cell receptor beta chains from one sample sequenced in a study of OX40 agonist ivuxolimab in advanced cancers. Measured with immunoSEQ multiplex PCR; TCRdb has only the in-frame clones, and not every one. Among some 42,000 clones listed, 82% were seen once. Specimen: CD4+ or CD8+ T cells sorted from blood, collected in a trial of the OX40 agonist ivuxolimab. The receptor source for this set is an adult with an advanced solid tumor such as melanoma, head and neck, liver or kidney cancer.

The chain has TRBV27 and TRBJ1-5; D is possibly TRBD1 (6 bases). Germline V gene lookup returns CDR1 MNHEY and CDR2 SMNVEV (reference sequence). Trimming shortened V by 1 base and J by 1 base, and 8 bases separated the two germline ends. The CDR3 covers 15 residues. CDR3 nucleotides: TGTGCCAGCAGTTTATACAGGGCGAGCAATCAGCCCCAGCATTTT. Translating gives CASSLYRASNQPQHF.

A remark on this clone: The sample holds other DNA sequences that translate to the same CDR3. This chain connects TRBV25-1 to TRBJ1-2; D may be TRBD1 (6 bases). Trimming pared 2 bases from V and 1 base from J, leaving 8 bases between. The germline V gene has CDR1 MGHDK and CDR2 SYGVNS. The CDR3 contains 14 residues. CDR3 in amino acids: CASSEVRGNYGYTF. The CDR3 coding sequence is TGTGCCAGCAGTGAAGTCAGGGGTAACTATGGCTACACCTTC.

This clone was detected only a few times. The chain has TRBV9 and TRBJ2-5; tentative D call: TRBD1 (6 bases). Germline V CDR1 and CDR2: SGDLS, YYNGEE. V lost 3 bases to trimming and J lost 5 bases, with 11 bases between them. The CDR3 covers 13 residues. Written as DNA, the CDR3 is TGTGCCAGCAGCGAGAGGGGGTTGGAGACCCAGTACTTC. Translating it yields CASSERGLETQYF.

The chain combines TRBV4-3 with TRBJ2-2; 9 nucleotides match TRBD2. The CDR3 has 15 amino acids. Germline V gene lookup returns CDR1 LGHNA and CDR2 YSLEER. Trimming cost V 4 bases and J 4 bases; bases outside gene matches: 4. The CDR3 reads CASSPRSGGTGELFF. The CDR3 nucleotides read TGCGCCAGCAGCCCCCGTAGCGGGGGCACCGGGGAGCTGTTTTTT.

The gene calls are TRBV27 and TRBJ2-7; 7 nucleotides line up with TRBD1. Trimming at V came to 2 bases and at J to 3 bases, leaving 1 base not matched to a gene. Germline CDR1 MNHEY, CDR2 SMNVEV (reference sequence). This CDR3 is 13 amino acids long. CDR3 amino acids: CASSLQGVYEQYF. The CDR3 DNA reads TGTGCCAGCAGTTTACAGGGGGTCTACGAGCAGTACTTC.

Only a few counts were recorded for this clone. The rearrangement joins TRBV9 to TRBJ1-2; TRBD1 aligns across 7 bases. Per the germline V gene, CDR1 is SGDLS and CDR2 is YYNGEE. The CDR3 sequence is 12 residues long. The ends lost 6 bases at V and 4 bases at J; junction bases unmatched: 3. CDR3 sequence: CASNRGGYGYTF. The CDR3 DNA sequence: TGTGCCAGCAACAGGGGAGGCTATGGCTACACCTTC.

The chain couples TRBV27 to TRBJ2-7; 8 bases fit TRBD1. CDR1 is MNHEY, CDR2 SMNVEV, per germline (reference sequence). Losses at the gene ends were 3 bases for V and 2 bases for J; bases not matched to a gene: 6. This CDR3 contains 15 residues. Here the CDR3 DNA reads TGTGCCAGCAGTTTGAGGGGACAGGACGCCTACGAGCAGTACTTC. It specifies CASSLRGQDAYEQYF.

This clone was seen only once. This chain uses TRBV10-2 with TRBJ1-2; unclear D gene. Trimming removed 3 bases at V and 6 bases at J, with 8 bases between. Germline CDR1 is WSHSY and CDR2 is SAAADI. This CDR3 spans 12 amino acids. The CDR3 loop reads CASSDGGNGYTF. CDR3 sequence (DNA): TGCGCCAGCAGTGATGGAGGGAATGGCTACACCTTC.

The chain uses TRBV6-1 and TRBJ2-5; 8 bases align to TRBD2. The CDR3 is made up of 15 amino acids. V lost 6 bases to trimming and J lost 4 bases; unmatched junction nucleotides: 10. Germline-derived CDR1 and CDR2 are MNHNS and SASEGT. The CDR3 loop reads CASSTVAGLGETQYF. The CDR3 region has the DNA TGTGCCAGCAGCACCGTAGCGGGACTCGGAGAGACCCAGTACTTC.

This chain connects TRBV27 to TRBJ2-3; D is unresolved. This CDR3 is 12 amino acids long. Trimming took off 5 bases at V and 6 bases at J, with 9 bases between the two ends. Germline V gene lookup returns CDR1 MNHEY and CDR2 SMNVEV (reference sequence). The CDR3 is CASSPTSDTQYF. The CDR3 nucleotides read TGTGCCAGCAGTCCTACATCTGATACGCAGTATTTT.

The rearrangement links TRBV29-1 to TRBJ2-5; D is possibly TRBD2 (6 bases). The V end was cut by 3 bases, the J end by 3 bases, with 8 bases between. From germline, CDR1 is SQVTM and CDR2 ANQGSEA. The CDR3 runs 12 residues. CDR3 sequence reads: CSVEREEETQYF. CDR3 sequence (DNA): TGCAGCGTTGAGCGGGAAGAAGAGACCCAGTACTTC.

The rearrangement links TRBV7-9 to TRBJ2-3, with TRBD2 identical over 7 bases. The CDR3 is 11 residues long. Trimming took 4 bases from V and 9 from J; bases not matched to a gene: 1. Germline V gene sequence: CDR1 SEHNR, CDR2 FQNEAQ (reference sequence). The CDR3 sequence is CASSSAGTQYF. CDR3 bases: TGTGCCAGCAGCTCAGCGGGGACGCAGTATTTT.

The V gene is TRBV7-9, the J gene TRBJ2-2; 7 bases fit TRBD2. Germline V CDR1 and CDR2: SEHNR, FQNEAQ (reference sequence). The V segment lost 3 bases and the J segment 5 bases; nucleotides outside the gene matches: 3. This CDR3 is built from 14 residues. Here the CDR3 DNA reads TGTGCCAGCAGCTTCGTCGGGGGGACCGGGGAGCTGTTTTTT. Translation gives CASSFVGGTGELFF.

The chain is built from TRBV4-1 and TRBJ1-4; D unresolved. CDR3 size: 15 residues. Germline V gives CDR1 MGHRA, CDR2 YSYEKL. V shed 4 bases and J shed 3 bases, with 12 bases lying between them. The CDR3 spells CASSRAPVANEKLFF. Written as DNA, the CDR3 is TGCGCCAGCAGCCGGGCTCCGGTCGCTAATGAAAAACTGTTTTTT.

The rearrangement links TRBV7-9 to TRBJ1-4; weak D call: TRBD1 (5 bases). Germline-derived CDR1 and CDR2 are SEHNR and FQNEAQ (reference sequence). Between the trimmed V and J ends, which lost 1 base and 9 bases, there was a span of 9 bases. The CDR3 runs 13 residues. Here the CDR3 reads CASSLEGPKKLFF. In DNA, the CDR3 is TGTGCCAGCAGCTTAGAGGGACCAAAAAAACTGTTTTTT.

The rearrangement uses TRBV5-5 and TRBJ2-5, with D tentatively TRBD1 or TRBD2 (5 bases each). V lost 4 bases, J lost 14 bases, and 21 bases lay in between. Germline V CDR1 and CDR2: SGHKS, YYEKEE (reference sequence). CDR3 length: 13 amino acids. The CDR3 DNA reads as TGTGCCAGCAGCCTCATGGTTGGGACGGCCTCTTACTTC. Its protein product is CASSLMVGTASYF.

CDR3 bases: TGTGCCAGCAGCTTAGCCCCTAGCTACGAGCAGTACTTC. Translated, it gives CASSLAPSYEQYF. This chain connects TRBV11-2 to TRBJ2-5; no clear D. The end of the DNA is better explained by TRBJ2-7, so the J call may be wrong. The CDR3 loop spans 13 amino acids. Germline V gene data show CDR1 as SGHAT and CDR2 as FQNNGV.

The V call is TRBV28, the J call TRBJ2-3, with D possibly matching TRBD2 (6 bases). V gave up 6 bases and J gave up 5 bases, with 24 bases separating them. Looked up from germline, CDR1 is MDHEN and CDR2 is SYDVKM. CDR3 length equals 17 residues. The DNA of the CDR3 is TGTGCCAGCAGCATTGGGACTTCAGGGTCCCGAGGAGATACGCAGTATTTT. Protein sequence: CASSIGTSGSRGDTQYF.

The chain uses TRBV7-8 and TRBJ1-1, with D unresolved. Trimming removed 1 base from V and 0 bases from J, with 9 bases in between. The CDR3 totals 15 residues. From germline, CDR1 is SGHVS and CDR2 FQNEAQ. Here the CDR3 DNA reads TGTGCCAGCAGCTTAGAAGGGCTTCTGAACACTGAAGCTTTCTTT. Protein product: CASSLEGLLNTEAFF.

The rearrangement uses TRBV28 and TRBJ1-1; D gene unclear. This CDR3 spans 11 amino acids. Trimming shortened V by 2 bases and J by 6 bases, and 4 bases separated the two germline ends. Looked up from germline, CDR1 is MDHEN and CDR2 is SYDVKM. The CDR3 region has the DNA TGTGCCAGCAGTTTACTGGCTGAAGCTTTCTTT. This encodes CASSLLAEAFF. The full variable domain, in which reference TRBV28 and TRBJ1-1 provide the parts outside the CDR3, is DVKVTQSSRYLVKRTGEKVFLECVQDMDHENMFWYRQDPGLGLRLIYFSYDVKMKEKGDIPEGYSVSREKKERFSLILESASTNQTSMYLCASSLLAEAFFGQGTRLTVV.

The V call is TRBV5-4, the J call TRBJ1-3, with TRBD1 as a possible D gene (5 bases). Per the germline V gene, CDR1 is SGHNT and CDR2 is YYREEE (reference sequence). V lost 4 bases to trimming and J lost 0 bases, with 11 bases between them. The CDR3 sequence is 15 residues long. DNA of the CDR3: TGTGCCAGCAGCCGGGACGGAAACTCTGGAAACACCATATATTTT. This sequence encodes CASSRDGNSGNTIYF.

This sequence joins TRBV5-1 and TRBJ2-7, with a tentative D call TRBD2 (7 bases). Matching the DNA end better, TRBJ2-1 makes the J call doubtful. Germline V gene sequence: CDR1 SGHRS, CDR2 YFSETQ. There are 14 residues in the CDR3. CDR3 sequence (DNA): TGCGCCAGCAGCCCGGCGGGGGCTTACAATGAGCAGTTCTTC. Protein product: CASSPAGAYNEQFF.

This clone was counted between two and nine times. This chain joins TRBV19 and TRBJ1-1; D uncertain. CDR3 size: 14 residues. Germline V lookup: CDR1 LNHDA, CDR2 SQIVND (reference sequence). V was cut by 6 bases and J by 14 bases, with 25 bases left in between. The CDR3 bases are TGTGCCAGTAGCAGCTCCGGATACCGTCCACGGGAGTTCTTT. This gives the protein CASSSSGYRPREFF.

In regard to this clone: Different DNA sequences within this sample yield the same CDR3. The chain links TRBV10-3 to TRBJ2-5; 7 bases fit TRBD1. V dropped 4 bases and J dropped 5; count of bases not matched to a gene: 4. In germline, CDR1 is ENHRY, CDR2 SYGVKD. The CDR3 is 13 residues long. The CDR3 sequence is CAISGGQAETQYF. The CDR3 DNA reads TGTGCCATCAGTGGAGGACAGGCGGAGACCCAGTACTTC.

The chain couples TRBV6-1 to TRBJ1-5, with D uncertain. Germline V gene lookup returns CDR1 MNHNS and CDR2 SASEGT. The CDR3 consists of 14 residues. Trimming took off 7 bases at V and 3 bases at J, with 13 bases between the two ends. The CDR3 coding sequence is TGTGCCAGCAAAGATTGGACGTACAATCAGCCCCAGCATTTT. This codes for CASKDWTYNQPQHF.

The rearrangement uses TRBV9 and TRBJ2-6; D remains unclear. Trimming pared 1 base from V and 0 bases from J, leaving 8 bases between. The germline CDR1 and CDR2 sequences are SGDLS and YYNGEE. The CDR3 is 16 residues long. The CDR3 loop reads CASSVSSHSGANVLTF. The CDR3 DNA sequence: TGTGCCAGCAGCGTATCATCCCACTCTGGGGCCAACGTCCTGACTTTC.

This clone is medium-sized (0.01 to 0.1%) in the sample. The V call is TRBV27, the J call TRBJ2-3; D may be TRBD2 (5 bases). V was shortened by 6 bases and J by 3 bases, with 13 bases between the two germline ends. CDR3 size: 14 residues. CDR1 and CDR2 from the germline V gene are MNHEY and SMNVEV (reference sequence). CDR3 DNA sequence: TGTGCCAGCAGGGTAGGTCCGGGAACAGATACGCAGTATTTT. Its protein is CASRVGPGTDTQYF.

This clone came up once. The chain joins TRBV14 to TRBJ1-2; 7 positions match TRBD1. Per the germline V gene, CDR1 is SGHDN and CDR2 is FVKESK. Germline trimming cut 1 base from V and 8 bases from J; bases unmatched to any gene: 7. This CDR3 has 14 amino acids. CDR3 sequence reads: CASSQGLTGQGYTF. DNA of the CDR3: TGTGCCAGCAGCCAAGGCCTGACAGGGCAAGGCTACACCTTC.

The chain joins TRBV7-2 to TRBJ2-2, with D hard to call. The CDR3 has 13 amino acids. With 6 bases removed from V and 6 bases from J, the gap between germline ends came to 11 bases. The germline V gene has CDR1 SGHTA and CDR2 FQGNSA. In DNA, the CDR3 is TGTGCCAGCAGGGCCGACATCGCCGGGGAGCTGTTTTTT. This encodes CASRADIAGELFF.

This clone was recorded at least ten times. The V call is TRBV27, the J call TRBJ1-5, with D perhaps matching TRBD1 (6 bases). Trimming pared 3 bases from V and 5 bases from J, leaving 11 bases between. The CDR3 spans 14 residues. Per the germline V gene, CDR1 is MNHEY and CDR2 is SMNVEV (reference sequence). The CDR3 here is CASSLSAGDQPQHF. The CDR3 DNA reads as TGTGCCAGCAGTTTGTCGGCAGGGGATCAGCCCCAGCATTTT.